The clone carrying this T cell receptor (beta chain) was detected a few times. This entry belongs to a study of blood T cell repertoires in COVID-19. Here immunoSEQ multiplex PCR was the method, and the copy in TCRdb shows in-frame clones only, minus some. The sample lists 200,000 to 250,000 clones, 87% occurring once. The V and J ends lost 2 bases and 2 bases respectively, with 6 bases between them. The CDR3 runs 13 residues. CDR1 is SGHTA and CDR2 is FQGTGA in the germline V gene. The sequence derives from a man aged 60 to 75 who had recovered from COVID-19. This chain links TRBV7-3 with TRBJ1-1, with no clear D. The sequenced sample was peripheral blood. The CDR3 region is CASSLERNTEAFF. CDR3 bases: TGTGCCAGCAGCTTAGAGCGAAACACTGAAGCTTTCTTT.